What follows are 21 T cell receptor beta chains derived from one specimen sequenced in a study of T cells in localized non-small cell lung cancer. TCRdb keeps only in-frame clones here, not all; method: immunoSEQ multiplex PCR. The data contain 30,000 or so clones, nearly 90% of them singletons. Sequences were derived from peripheral blood mononuclear cells, sampled before any cancer treatment. The receptors originated from a woman aged 40-69 years with stage III lung adenocarcinoma.

The J gene is TRBJ1-2, the V gene TRBV21-1. TRBV21-1 is termed a pseudogene. This CDR3 is 18 amino acids long. The CDR3: CASNISALLGERRYGYTF. Here the CDR3 DNA reads TGTGCCAGCAACATAAGTGCCCTCTTAGGGGAGCGGCGGTATGGCTACACCTTC.

The V and J genes are TRBV7-6 and TRBJ2-7, with D perhaps being TRBD1 or TRBD2 (5 bases each). The CDR3 runs to 14 residues. V lost 3 bases, J lost 0 bases, and 9 bases lay in between. The germline V gene encodes CDR1 SGHVS and CDR2 FNYEAQ. DNA of the CDR3: TGTGCCAGCAGCTTGGGGGTGGGCTCCTACGAGCAGTACTTC. The encoded protein is CASSLGVGSYEQYF.

V and J are TRBV7-2 and TRBJ1-1, with 7 positions matching TRBD1. The V gene's germline CDR1 is SGHTA and CDR2 FQGNSA. V shed 2 bases and J 5 bases; nucleotides not matched to a gene: 5. The CDR3 spans 14 residues. The DNA for the CDR3 is TGTGCCAGCAGCTTAAGGAGGGGGCAAACTGAAGCTTTCTTT. The encoded protein is CASSLRRGQTEAFF.

This chain connects TRBV5-6 to TRBJ2-3, with no clear D. Trimming shortened V by 3 bases and J by 9 bases, and 14 bases separated the two germline ends. CDR1 is SGHDT and CDR2 is YYEEEE in the germline V gene. This CDR3 comprises 13 residues. The CDR3 DNA sequence: TGTGCCAGCAGCTCGGCCCTGGCTGTCACGCAGTATTTT. The encoded protein is CASSSALAVTQYF.

This sequence joins TRBV6-4 and TRBJ2-2; a weak D match, TRBD1 (6 bases). V lost 4 bases and J 3 bases, leaving 9 bases between the germline ends. From germline, CDR1 is MRHNA and CDR2 SNTAGT. This CDR3 has 14 amino acids. In DNA form, the CDR3 reads TGTGCCAGCAGTGCGGCAGGGGACACCGGGGAGCTGTTTTTT. Its protein is CASSAAGDTGELFF.

The chain uses TRBV9 and TRBJ2-3; D not resolved. V dropped 4 bases and J dropped 6 bases, with 12 bases sitting between them. The CDR3 covers 13 residues. CDR1 is SGDLS, CDR2 YYNGEE, per germline. Here the CDR3 reads CASSPLNLDTQYF. The CDR3 DNA reads as TGTGCCAGCAGCCCTCTTAACCTGGATACGCAGTATTTT.

This rearrangement joins TRBV19 to TRBJ2-2, with a weak D call TRBD2 (5 bases). Trimming pared 7 bases from V and 7 bases from J, leaving 19 bases between. Germline values: CDR1 LNHDA, CDR2 SQIVND (reference sequence). The CDR3 has 15 amino acids. Here the CDR3 reads CASKSSGSTLGELFF. In nucleotides, the CDR3 is TGTGCCAGTAAGTCCTCGGGGTCAACGCTCGGGGAGCTGTTTTTT.

The V and J genes are TRBV5-1 and TRBJ2-7, with D perhaps matching TRBD1 (6 bases). CDR3 length: 12 residues. Germline V gives CDR1 SGHRS, CDR2 YFSETQ. V gave up 4 bases and J gave up 3 bases, with 8 bases separating them. CDR3 loop: CASSPTGYEQYF. The CDR3 DNA reads TGCGCCAGCAGCCCGACAGGCTACGAGCAGTACTTC.

J is TRBJ2-7 and V is TRBV5-1; perhaps D is TRBD1 or TRBD2 (5 bases each). V shed 0 bases and J shed 7 bases, with 17 bases lying between them. The CDR3 has 15 residues. Germline CDR1 and CDR2: SGHRS and YFSETQ. DNA of the CDR3: TGCGCCAGCAGCTTGGGGGGTATTGGGACGGAAGAGCAGTACTTC. Its protein is CASSLGGIGTEEQYF.

CDR3 sequence (DNA): TGTGCCAGCAGCACCAACAGGGATTTCGAGCAGTACTTC. The encoded protein is CASSTNRDFEQYF. The chain combines TRBV7-9 with TRBJ2-7; D perhaps matches TRBD1 (6 bases). Germline loops: CDR1 SEHNR, CDR2 FQNEAQ (reference sequence). This CDR3 is built from 13 residues. Trimming took off 5 bases at V and 6 bases at J, with 14 bases between the two ends.

This rearrangement joins TRBV30 to TRBJ2-7; D remains unclear. There are 11 residues in the CDR3. V lost 3 bases, J lost 1 base, and 4 bases lay in between. The V gene's germline CDR1 is GTSNPN and CDR2 SVGIG (reference sequence). CDR3 in amino acids: CAWRASYEQYF. As DNA, the CDR3 is TGTGCCTGGAGGGCATCCTACGAGCAGTACTTC.

The chain links TRBV7-3 to TRBJ2-5; D unclear. CDR3 length equals 13 residues. Germline CDR1 is SGHTA and CDR2 is FQGTGA. V was pared by 3 bases and J by 1 base, with 6 bases between. The CDR3 nucleotides are TGTGCCAGCAGCTTCCTACCCCAAGAGACCCAGTACTTC. Protein product: CASSFLPQETQYF.

This chain joins TRBV11-2 and TRBJ1-6, with D uncertain. The germline V and J ends were trimmed by 5 bases and 7 bases, with 15 bases remaining between them. In germline, CDR1 is SGHAT, CDR2 FQNNGV. The CDR3 runs 15 residues. The CDR3 nucleotides read TGTGCCAGCAGCCAGTCCGCCGGGGAGAATTCACCCCTCCACTTT. Its translation: CASSQSAGENSPLHF. Full variable domain (rest looked up from reference TRBV11-2 and TRBJ1-6): EAGVAQSPRYKIIEKRQSVAFWCNPISGHATLYWYQQILGQGPKLLIQFQNNGVVDDSQLPKDRFSAERLKGVDSTLKIQPAKLEDSAVYLCASSQSAGENSPLHFGNGTRLTVT.

The V call is TRBV9, the J call TRBJ2-7; D unresolved. V lost 10 bases to trimming and J lost 1 base, with 15 bases between them. This CDR3 has 13 amino acids. CDR1 and CDR2 from the germline V gene are SGDLS and YYNGEE. The CDR3 protein is CAGYGDGSYEQYF. The CDR3, as DNA: TGTGCCGGCTACGGCGACGGTTCCTACGAGCAGTACTTC.

CDR3 sequence (DNA): TGTGCCAGCTCCCAAGGACATTCCCACCCTGAAGCTTTCTTT. Amino acids: CASSQGHSHPEAFF. The chain joins TRBV18 to TRBJ1-1; D is possibly TRBD1 (5 bases). In germline, CDR1 is KGHSH, CDR2 LQKENI. Trimming left V 6 bases short and J 6 bases short, with 17 bases between. The CDR3 is 14 amino acids. The full variable domain, its missing parts supplied by reference TRBV18 and TRBJ1-1, is NAGVMQNPRHLVRRRGQEARLRCSPMKGHSHVYWYRQLPEEGLKFMVYLQKENIIDESGMPKERFSAEFPKEGPSILRIQQVVRGDSAAYFCASSQGHSHPEAFFGQGTRLTVV.

This clone occurred once. Here the CDR3 DNA reads TGTGCCAGTGAGACGACAGGGAAGCTTAGCAATCAGCCCCAGCATTTT. Protein product: CASETTGKLSNQPQHF. V gene TRBV19 combines with J gene TRBJ1-5; 7 bases map to TRBD1. V dropped 8 bases and J dropped 0; count of bases not matched to a gene: 10. The CDR3 loop spans 16 amino acids. Germline-derived CDR1 and CDR2 are LNHDA and SQIVND (reference sequence).

The CDR3, as DNA: TGTGCCAGTAGTATAACTTCTATCAAGGGACATAATGAAAAACTGTTTTTT. This gives the protein CASSITSIKGHNEKLFF. The genes are TRBV19 and TRBJ1-4; weak D call: TRBD1 (6 bases). Germline CDR1 is LNHDA and CDR2 is SQIVND (reference sequence). This CDR3 is built from 17 residues. The ends were cut back, 2 bases at V and 4 bases at J, with 17 bases in the middle.

CDR3 loop: CASSQSPGQAWGYTF. The CDR3 DNA follows: TGTGCCAGCAGCCAATCCCCTGGACAGGCTTGGGGCTACACCTTC. The gene calls are TRBV4-2 and TRBJ1-2; 7 bases are a match to TRBD1. The CDR3 runs 15 residues. The germline V gene encodes CDR1 LGHNA and CDR2 YNFKEQ. V gave up 2 bases and J gave up 8 bases; unmatched junction bases: 11.

This sequence joins TRBV11-2 and TRBJ2-3; D unclear. Germline CDR1 reads SGHAT; CDR2 reads FQNNGV. The CDR3 totals 13 residues. Between the trimmed V and J ends, which lost 3 bases and 5 bases, there was a span of 9 bases. The DNA for the CDR3 is TGTGCCAGCAGCTTTCTCCCGGGAGATACGCAGTATTTT. This gives the protein CASSFLPGDTQYF.

V usage is TRBV7-3 and J usage is TRBJ2-7; TRBD1 matches at 7 bases. CDR1 is SGHTA, CDR2 FQGTGA, per germline. The V segment lost 4 bases and the J segment 4 bases; nucleotides outside the gene matches: 1. The CDR3 length is 12 residues. CDR3 DNA: TGTGCCAGCAGCTCACAGGGGTACGAGCAGTACTTC. This sequence encodes CASSSQGYEQYF.

V gene TRBV9 combines with J gene TRBJ2-5; 7 nucleotides agree with TRBD1. The CDR3 extends over 14 amino acids. Trimming cost V 2 bases and J 5 bases; bases outside gene matches: 6. Per germline, CDR1 SGDLS and CDR2 YYNGEE. The CDR3: CASSVRGGMETQYF. Written as DNA, the CDR3 is TGTGCCAGCAGCGTTCGAGGGGGCATGGAGACCCAGTACTTC.